This TCR beta chain is drawn from a study of draining lymph node invasion in breast cancer (dated by TCRdb to about 2020). In terms of the full investigation: Nodal metastasis was diagnosed by histology and cytokeratin immunohistochemistry, and confirmation was obtained by EpCAM/CD45 flow cytometry. The separate targeted TCR sequencing covered lymph nodes from five or six patients, with primary tumors sequenced for three of those patients. Each patient contributed matched non-invaded and tumor-invaded tumor-draining lymph nodes plus the primary tumor, profiled for both Treg and Tconv subsets. In a separate targeted assay, sorted memory regulatory T cells and memory conventional CD4 T cells were compared across breast cancer tissues by bulk TCR-beta CDR3 sequencing. The paper as a whole reports these results and caveats: TCRs shared between Treg and Tconv subsets were regarded as suggestive, but not proof, of a common clonal origin. In each tissue, about 13-25% of Treg TCRs were also present in Tconvs, a finding interpreted as suggesting peripheral induction of Tregs. In the targeted TCR-seq data, Tregs appeared to be more clonally expanded than Tconvs in all tissues, and lower diversity was found for both subsets in tumor than in lymph nodes. The tumor top-100 clone tracking analysis could be carried out in only two patients. The data could not determine whether Treg conversion took place in a particular organ or whether converted Tregs recirculated between nodes and tumor. Some clones from the top 100 tumor clones were found in both invaded and non-invaded nodes, which suggests recirculation between the tumor and the draining nodes.

Memory conventional CD4 T cells were sorted as CD4+ CD45RA- CD25- cells. Tumor-draining lymph nodes were classified as non-invaded or invaded according to the absence or presence of metastatic tumor cells. T cells were pre-enriched with a Miltenyi Pan T Cell isolation kit before staining and sorting. Primary tumors were characterized by immunohistochemistry for estrogen receptor, progesterone receptor, HER2 and Ki-67. Fresh surgical tissue was processed within a few hours after surgery by being cut into small fragments. The tissue fragments were enzymatically digested with Liberase TL plus DNase for 15 to 20 minutes and then passed through a 40-micrometer strainer. After DAPI live/dead staining, cells were sorted on a BD FACS Aria II at 98-99% purity. Sorted cells were lysed in TCL buffer, and RNA was purified with a Norgen Single Cell RNA purification kit including DNase treatment. A word on this clonotype: The clone's antigen remains unknown. No base quality values were provided; no much bigger clone lies one nucleotide off.

Spanning cysteine to phenylalanine, the CDR3 consists of 15 amino acids. Only the CDR3 DNA stays, 45 bases, in frame from base 1. Trimming leaves V shorter by 2 bases and J shorter by 5 bases, with the junction holding 6 bases beyond the gene matches. The germline V gene encodes CDR1 MNHNS and CDR2 SASEGT. The method was bulk RNA-seq. TCRdb shows the sequencer as Illumina HiSeq 2500. Processing in the source paper ran as follows. For the separate targeted TCR-seq dataset, MiXCR version 2.1.5 with default parameters extracted and quantified CDR3 sequences from raw reads. In the separate targeted TCR-seq dataset, TCR-beta clones were defined by the combination of V gene, J gene and CDR3 sequence. In the separate targeted TCR-seq dataset, clones with fewer than three counts were first removed, after which only the 90% most strongly expressed clones per sample were kept. For each tissue in the separate targeted TCR-seq dataset, Treg-Tconv overlap was calculated by dividing the number of shared clones by the total number of Treg clones and multiplying by 100. TCRdb's own reprocessing of the public reads used fastp at Q25 and MiXCR and kept productive beta chains. Each entry is one CDR3 protein sequence, shown with its most common DNA and genes. The V and J calls shown here were made by TCRdb, not taken from the authors' results. The sample yields around 3,500 distinct CDR3 sequences; about 73% were counted once. Together, the top ten hold less than 2% of the sample.

The sequence derives from a female donor with luminal breast cancer. Sequenced sample: sorted memory CD4+ effector T cells from a lymph node. The sample's cell subset or site label, in plain terms: CD45RA-negative sorted CD4+ T cells (memory Tconv or effector/memory Treg). Here the chain combines TRBV6-1 and TRBJ2-1; 7 junctional bases match TRBD1. The CDR3 region: CASSERPQGDNEQFF. In nucleotides, the sequence is TGTGCCAGCAGTGAAAGGCCTCAGGGGGACAATGAGCAGTTCTTC.